This T cell receptor beta chain comes out of a study of T cell clones after liver transplantation. Study-wide background: Samples came pre-transplant, pre-randomization before withdrawal, and post-randomization after withdrawal ended.

CDR1 and CDR2 from the germline V gene are SGHTA and FQGTGA. This CDR3 region has 12 residues. V was shortened by 5 bases and J by 3 bases, with 5 bases between the two germline ends. Comment on this clone: Its target is not known.

Here immunoSEQ multiplex PCR was the method, and the copy in TCRdb shows in-frame clones only, minus some. Found here are approximately 12,000 clones, just under 75% of them singletons; the top ten hold approximately 33%. Study observations and caveats: The donor-reactive repertoire was only partly measurable in two subjects, lacking donor cells.

The origin of this receptor is a human patient who received a liver transplant. Part of the T cells may come from the graft donor. The sample consisted of CD8+ T cells from blood, taken at the 22-month timepoint. The rearrangement uses TRBV7-3 and TRBJ2-1; D call uncertain. CDR3 amino acids: CASSTDYNEQFF. CDR3 bases: TGTGCCAGCAGCACGGACTACAATGAGCAGTTCTTC. Full variable domain (rest looked up from reference TRBV7-3 and TRBJ2-1): GAGVSQTPSNKVTEKGKYVELRCDPISGHTALYWYRQSLGQGPEFLIYFQGTGAADDSGLPNDRFFAVRPEGSVSTLKIQRTERGDSAVYLCASSTDYNEQFFGPGTRLTVL.